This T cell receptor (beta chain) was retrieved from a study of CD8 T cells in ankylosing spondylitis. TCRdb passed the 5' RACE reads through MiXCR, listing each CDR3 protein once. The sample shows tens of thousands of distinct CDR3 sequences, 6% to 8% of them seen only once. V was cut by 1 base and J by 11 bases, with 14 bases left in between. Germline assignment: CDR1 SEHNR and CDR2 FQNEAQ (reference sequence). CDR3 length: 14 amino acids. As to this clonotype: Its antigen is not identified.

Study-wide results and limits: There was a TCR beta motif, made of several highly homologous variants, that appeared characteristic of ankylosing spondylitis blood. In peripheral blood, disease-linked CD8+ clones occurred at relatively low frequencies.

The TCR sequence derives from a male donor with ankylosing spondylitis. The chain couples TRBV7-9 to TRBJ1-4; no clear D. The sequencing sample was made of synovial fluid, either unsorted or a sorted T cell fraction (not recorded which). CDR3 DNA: TGTGCCAGCAGCTTAGTGGGCCCAGATGGGAAACTGTTTTTT. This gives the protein CASSLVGPDGKLFF.